The TCR beta chain under discussion was sequenced for a study of blood T cell repertoires in COVID-19. Study context: There were acute and convalescent COVID-19 samples, and they came from the United States, Italy and Spain.

Sequencing was performed with immunoSEQ multiplex PCR; in TCRdb, only in-frame clones are kept and a portion is missing. The sample consists of about 120,000 clones, more than 75% of them appearing once. This CDR3 is built from 18 residues. The ends lost 5 bases at V and 1 base at J; junction bases unmatched: 8. Germline CDR1 SGDLS, CDR2 YYNGEE. The origin of this receptor is an older woman with acute or convalescent COVID-19. Material: peripheral blood. The genes are TRBV9 and TRBJ2-1, with 14 bases identical to TRBD2. The DNA of the CDR3 is TGTGCCAGCAGTGGGGGACTAGCGGGGGAGAGTTCCTACAATGAGCAGTTCTTC. This translates into CASSGGLAGESSYNEQFF.